This TCR beta chain was observed in a study of blood T cell repertoires in COVID-19 (dated by TCRdb to 2020 to 2021). Concerning the study at large: Collaborator samples came from the United States, Italy and Spain and covered acute and convalescent phases of COVID-19. The prospective study material was composed of cDNA or gDNA derived from T cells, B-cell-depleted T cells, or PBMCs. Subjects who had been exposed to COVID-19, were actively infected with it, or had recovered from it provided the deeply sampled blood TCRbeta repertoires that made up the dataset. A freely available public database, intended as a resource for researchers studying the immune response to SARS-CoV-2, is where the repertoires were released. Samples came from the ongoing ImmuneRACE study (first 160 participants) plus 1,254 subjects from 6 global collaborators. The sample metadata nearly always contained a de-identified subject ID, COVID-19 status, age in years and sex. Where HLA class I and class II types were available, the types were taken from metadata supplied by the sample provider, not from assay-based typing.

Study-wide findings and limitations: The quantity of clinical and demographic metadata differed by source and by participant and was supplied without curation.

Concerning this clone itself: Its recognized antigen is unknown. Base qualities are missing; no much larger clone stands one base away.

The immunoSEQ Assay, a bias-controlled multiplex PCR, was used to amplify TCRbeta CDR3 regions from genomic DNA. The published analysis was carried out like this. The number of nucleated cells in each sample was estimated from the amplification of reference gene primers within the assay. To quantify the absolute abundance of each unique TCRbeta CDR3 rearrangement, sequence reads were collapsed and filtered. For each sample, productive Simpson clonality was calculated as the square root of Simpson's diversity index across productive rearrangements. Here the immuneACCESS table is served through TCRdb, limited to in-frame sequences with V and J called. Missing clones are a known gap in these copies; in checked studies unresolved V genes cover under half, and the rest lacks a known reason. V and J calls and clone size come straight from that table; D and trimming were deduced from the DNA. The sample table shows around 81,000 clones, and approximately 91% are seen once. About 7% of the sample goes to the ten largest clones.

The germline V gene supplies CDR1 MNHEY and CDR2 SVGAGI. Ends trimmed: V by 0 bases, J by 7 bases; bases unmatched to a gene: 8. The CDR3 contains 15 residues, cysteine and phenylalanine counted. Here the CDR3 DNA is all that survives: 45 bases in frame from base 1. Each collaborating institution followed its own protocols to collect whole blood in K2EDTA tubes. For TCRbeta analysis, collaborators shipped samples in one of three forms: frozen whole blood, isolated PBMCs, or DNA extracted from either of those sample types. Sequencing was carried out using peripheral blood. The chain is encoded by TRBV6-5 joined to TRBJ2-7; the central 8 bases match TRBD2. This TCR came from a man between 65 and 80 years old with acute or convalescent COVID-19. The encoded CDR3 is CASSYSSGGLGEQYF. In nucleotide form, the sequence is TGTGCCAGCAGTTACTCGAGCGGGGGCCTCGGAGAGCAGTACTTC.